The clone carrying this T cell receptor beta chain was counted a single time. Clones were sequenced by immunoSEQ multiplex PCR, and TCRdb holds only the in-frame ones, with some missing. The sample has 45,000 to 70,000 clones, almost 85% seen once. CDR1 is SGHRS, CDR2 YFSETQ, per germline. The V end lost 7 bases, the J end lost 1 base, and 11 bases lay between the germline ends. CDR3 length: 13 amino acids. This sample is drawn from a study of blood T cell repertoires in COVID-19. The material sequenced was peripheral blood. The TCR originated in a woman older than 75 with acute or convalescent COVID-19. The genes are TRBV5-1 and TRBJ2-5; a possible D gene is TRBD2 (6 bases). CDR3 DNA sequence: TGCGCCAGCGCGGAAGCGGGCCAAGAGACCCAGTACTTC. Translating it yields CASAEAGQETQYF.